This TCR beta chain was retrieved from a study of Graves' ophthalmopathy and Graves' hyperthyroidism. Study-wide context: Peripheral blood was obtained at first diagnosis, ahead of any treatment.

This clonotype came up a few times. Researchers took RNA transcripts and amplified TCR beta CDR3 regions from them. After a first-round RT-PCR with HTBI primers, a second-round multiplex PCR was run. TCRdb re-derived calls from the multiplex PCR reads in MiXCR, one entry per CDR3 protein. The data show roughly 700,000 distinct CDR3 sequences, 40% seen once. Sequenced sample: peripheral blood. The receptor's source is an adult man with Graves' ophthalmopathy.

The CDR3 DNA follows: TGTGCCAGCAGCTTAGTTTTTATGTCCTCTATGAACACTGAAGCTTTCTTT. Residues: CASSLVFMSSMNTEAFF. V is TRBV7-8 and J is TRBJ1-1; D gene uncertain. The V end was cut by 1 base, the J end by 0 bases, with 15 bases between. This CDR3 region has 17 residues. Looked up from germline, CDR1 is SGHVS and CDR2 is FQNEAQ.